These T cell receptor beta chains were read from a single sample in a study of Graves' ophthalmopathy and Graves' hyperthyroidism. One entry per CDR3 protein results from TCRdb running MiXCR on the multiplex PCR reads. The data hold 350,000 to 400,000 distinct CDR3 sequences, with less than 20% observed a single time. Sequenced material: peripheral blood. Receptors were obtained from a woman aged 18-35 years with stable Graves' hyperthyroidism. The CDR3 runs from the conserved cysteine through the conserved F or W. D genes are given only for firm matches. Only some rows state a clone size, as once, few, many or a class for expanded clones.

J gene,clone size,V gene,D gene,CDR3 DNA,CDR3 protein
TRBJ1-1,many,TRBV12-3/TRBV12-4,NA,TGTGCCAGCAGTCCAGAGGGAGGCACAAACACTGAAGCTTTCTTT,CASSPEGGTNTEAFF
TRBJ1-2,many,TRBV11-2,NA,TGTGCCAGCAGCTTAGGAAGACAGGCTGTCTATGGCTACACCTTC,CASSLGRQAVYGYTF
TRBJ2-5,many,TRBV5-1,TRBD2,TGCGCCAGCAGCTTACTAGCGGGGGAACAAGAGACCCAGTACTTC,CASSLLAGEQETQYF
TRBJ1-1,NA,TRBV18,TRBD1,TGTGCCAGCTCGTGGGACAGGGTATTCACTGAAGCTTTCTTT,CASSWDRVFTEAFF
TRBJ1-1,NA,TRBV6-2/TRBV6-3,NA,TGTGCCAGCAGTCCTCACAACACTGAAGCTTTCTTT,CASSPHNTEAFF
TRBJ2-2,few,TRBV7-3,NA,TGTGCCAGCAGCCTGTCCACGGACACCGGGGAGCTGTTTTTT,CASSLSTDTGELFF
TRBJ2-5,many,TRBV9,TRBD2,TGTGCCAGCAGTATTGGACTAGCGATTCAAGAGACCCAGTACTTC,CASSIGLAIQETQYF
TRBJ1-6,few,TRBV5-4,NA,TGTGCCAGCAGCTTGGGGAGGGGAGGTAATTCACCCCTCCACTTT,CASSLGRGGNSPLHF
TRBJ1-5,many,TRBV12-3/TRBV12-4,TRBD1,TGTGCCAGCACTGCGCGGACAGGTATTAATCAGCCCCAGCATTTT,CASTARTGINQPQHF
TRBJ1-6,many,TRBV13,NA,TGTGCCAGCAGCTTATCGCATTCACCCCTCCACTTT,CASSLSHSPLHF
TRBJ1-1,few,TRBV9,NA,TGTGCCAGCAGCGGCAGGGATCCTATCGGGTGGAACACTGAAGCTTTCTTT,CASSGRDPIGWNTEAFF
TRBJ2-5,many,TRBV12-3/TRBV12-4,NA,TGTGCCAGCAGTTTAACACAGGCGGAGACCCAGTACTTC,CASSLTQAETQYF
TRBJ2-5,many,TRBV12-3/TRBV12-4,NA,TGTGCCAGCAGTTTTCAGCTTGGCGGCCGAAAGACCCAGTACTTC,CASSFQLGGRKTQYF
TRBJ2-7,many,TRBV25-1,TRBD1,TGTGCCAGCAGTGAACGGGACAGGTTTTACGAGCAGTACTTC,CASSERDRFYEQYF
TRBJ1-2,few,TRBV6-1,NA,TGTGCCAGCAGTGAGGGGACTCGTGATTATGGCTACACCTTC,CASSEGTRDYGYTF
TRBJ1-5,many,TRBV6-1,TRBD1,TGTGCCAGCAGCGGGTTGGACAGGAACAATCAGCCCCAGCATTTT,CASSGLDRNNQPQHF
TRBJ2-5,many,TRBV28,TRBD2,TGTGCCAGCATAGCGGGGGGCGAAGAGACCCAGTACTTC,CASIAGGEETQYF
TRBJ2-5,many,TRBV27,TRBD2,TGTGCCAGCAGTTCGGGACTAGCGGGGGAAGAGACCCAGTACTTC,CASSSGLAGEETQYF
TRBJ1-2,many,TRBV12-3/TRBV12-4,TRBD1,TGTGCCAGCAGATTGTGGACAGGGGGTGGAGGAGGCTACACCTTC,CASRLWTGGGGGYTF
TRBJ1-1,many,TRBV11-3,NA,TGTGCCAGCCGTAAACCTGAGAACACTGAAGCTTTCTTT,CASRKPENTEAFF
TRBJ2-7,many,TRBV19,TRBD1,TGTGCCAGTAGTATCGGCCGGGACAGGATCCACGAGCAGTACTTC,CASSIGRDRIHEQYF
TRBJ1-2,medium-sized,TRBV12-3/TRBV12-4,NA,TGTGCCAGCAGTTTAAGGACCTATGGCTACACCTTC,CASSLRTYGYTF
TRBJ2-5,few,TRBV3-1,TRBD1,TGTGCCAGCAACCTGACAGGGGGCTTGGGAGAGACCCAGTACTTC,CASNLTGGLGETQYF
TRBJ1-5,NA,TRBV7-8,TRBD1,TGTGCCAGCAGCTTAGGGGACAGGGTTGCCAATCAGCCCCAGCATTTT,CASSLGDRVANQPQHF
TRBJ1-2,many,TRBV29-1,NA,TGCAGCGTTGAATACGGCTATGGCTACACCTTC,CSVEYGYGYTF
TRBJ2-7,many,TRBV24-1,NA,TGTGCCACCAGCGCTAATGGCGACGAGCAGTACTTC,CATSANGDEQYF
TRBJ2-7,many,TRBV6-4,NA,TGTGCCAGTGAAACGAGGGGGAGCGAGCAGTACTTC,CASETRGSEQYF
TRBJ1-1,few,TRBV4-1,TRBD1,TGCGCCAGCAGCCAAGAGTTAAGGGGGCGGACCCTGAACACTGAAGCTTTCTTT,CASSQELRGRTLNTEAFF
TRBJ1-6,many,TRBV7-8,TRBD1,TGTGCCAGCAGCTTAGCACAGGGGGGTTCACCCCTCCACTTT,CASSLAQGGSPLHF
TRBJ1-1,many,TRBV4-1,NA,TGCGCCAGCAGCCAAGATGGGCGGCGGAACACTGAAGCTTTCTTT,CASSQDGRRNTEAFF
TRBJ2-7,many,TRBV2,NA,TGTGCCAGCGTTGACCGCTACTACGAGCAGTACTTC,CASVDRYYEQYF
TRBJ1-1,many,TRBV27,NA,TGTGCCAGCAGTCCTCCTGGGGGGAGAGAAGCTTTCTTT,CASSPPGGREAFF
TRBJ1-2,many,TRBV6-5,TRBD1,TGTGCCAGCAGTTACTCGACAGGGACCAACTATGGCTACACCTTC,CASSYSTGTNYGYTF
TRBJ1-5,many,TRBV24-1,NA,TGTGCCGTGGGTAGAGGGGGTGGGCAGCCCCAGCATTTT,CAVGRGGGQPQHF
TRBJ1-1,NA,TRBV28,NA,TGTGCCAGCAGTTCACCGGGACACAGAACAACTGAAGCTTTCTTT,CASSSPGHRTTEAFF
TRBJ2-7,few,TRBV2,NA,TGTGCCAGCAGTGAAGGTCTCACGGCAGGCGGAGAAGCTTCTGCTTACGAGCAGTACTTC,CASSEGLTAGGEASAYEQYF
TRBJ2-5,many,TRBV7-9,NA,TGTGCCAGCAGCCCCAACGGCCGGACCCAGTACTTC,CASSPNGRTQYF
TRBJ2-2,many,TRBV7-3,TRBD2,TGTGCCAGCAGCTTAAATAGCGGGGGGCCTACCGGGGAGCTGTTTTTT,CASSLNSGGPTGELFF
TRBJ1-5,many,TRBV20-1,NA,TGCAGTGCTAGAGAGAGGGACAATCAGCCCCAGCATTTT,CSARERDNQPQHF
TRBJ2-5,many,TRBV10-3,NA,TGTGCCATCAGTGAGTCGAAAGGGGACACTAAAGAGACCCAGTACTTC,CAISESKGDTKETQYF
TRBJ1-6,many,TRBV4-1,NA,TGCGCCAGCAGCCAAGGTCTGCCCTTCCCTTCACCCCTCCACTTT,CASSQGLPFPSPLHF